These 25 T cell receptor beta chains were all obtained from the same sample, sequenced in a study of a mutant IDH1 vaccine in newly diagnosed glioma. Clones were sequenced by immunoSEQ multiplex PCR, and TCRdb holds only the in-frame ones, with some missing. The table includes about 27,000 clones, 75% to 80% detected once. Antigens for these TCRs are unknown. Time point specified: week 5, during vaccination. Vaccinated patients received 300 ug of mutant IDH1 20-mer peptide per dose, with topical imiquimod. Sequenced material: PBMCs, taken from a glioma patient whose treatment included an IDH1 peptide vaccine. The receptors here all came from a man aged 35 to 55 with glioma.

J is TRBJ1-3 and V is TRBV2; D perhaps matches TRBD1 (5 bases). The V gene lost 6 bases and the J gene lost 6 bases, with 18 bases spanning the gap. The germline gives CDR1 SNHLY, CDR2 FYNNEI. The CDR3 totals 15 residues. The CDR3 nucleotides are TGTGCCAGCAGAAGGGACCAGGTCCGGGAAAACACCATATATTTT. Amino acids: CASRRDQVRENTIYF.

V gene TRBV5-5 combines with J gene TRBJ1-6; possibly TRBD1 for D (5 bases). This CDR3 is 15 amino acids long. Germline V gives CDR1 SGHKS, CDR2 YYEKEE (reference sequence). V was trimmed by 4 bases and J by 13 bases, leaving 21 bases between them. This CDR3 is CASSPREVGAVPLHF. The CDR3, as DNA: TGTGCCAGCAGCCCCAGGGAAGTAGGAGCCGTGCCCCTCCACTTT.

The CDR3 here is CASSIHRGRNTEAFF. For the CDR3, the DNA is TGTGCCAGCAGCATTCACAGGGGGAGGAACACTGAAGCTTTCTTT. V gene TRBV7-8 combines with J gene TRBJ1-1; TRBD1 matches 8 bases. This CDR3 spans 15 amino acids. CDR1 SGHVS and CDR2 FQNEAQ come from the germline V gene. V dropped 5 bases and J dropped 1; count of bases not matched to a gene: 6.

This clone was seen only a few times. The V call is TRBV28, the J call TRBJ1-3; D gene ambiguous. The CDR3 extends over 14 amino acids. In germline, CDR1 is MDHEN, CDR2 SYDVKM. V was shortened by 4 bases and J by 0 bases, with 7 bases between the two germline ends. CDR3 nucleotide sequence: TGTGCCAGCAGTTACGAGCACTCTGGAAACACCATATATTTT. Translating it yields CASSYEHSGNTIYF.

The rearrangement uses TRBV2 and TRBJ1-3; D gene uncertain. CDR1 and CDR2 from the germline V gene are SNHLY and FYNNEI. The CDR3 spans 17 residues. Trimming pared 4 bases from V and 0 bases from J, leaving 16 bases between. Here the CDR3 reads CASSAQSTKFSGNTIYF. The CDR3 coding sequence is TGTGCCAGCAGTGCACAGAGCACAAAATTCTCTGGAAACACCATATATTTT.

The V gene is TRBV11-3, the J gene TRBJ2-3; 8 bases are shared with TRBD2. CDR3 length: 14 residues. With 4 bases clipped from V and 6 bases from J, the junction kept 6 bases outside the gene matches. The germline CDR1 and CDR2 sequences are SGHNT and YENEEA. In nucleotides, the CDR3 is TGTGCCAGCAGCTCGGGAGGGGCCGGGGATACGCAGTATTTT. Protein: CASSSGGAGDTQYF.

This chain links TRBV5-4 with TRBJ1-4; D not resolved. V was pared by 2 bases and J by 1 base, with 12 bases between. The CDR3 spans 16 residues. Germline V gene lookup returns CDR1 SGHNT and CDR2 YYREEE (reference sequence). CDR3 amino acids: CASSFFSAGTNEKLFF. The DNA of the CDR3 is TGTGCCAGCAGCTTCTTCAGTGCCGGAACTAATGAAAAACTGTTTTTT.

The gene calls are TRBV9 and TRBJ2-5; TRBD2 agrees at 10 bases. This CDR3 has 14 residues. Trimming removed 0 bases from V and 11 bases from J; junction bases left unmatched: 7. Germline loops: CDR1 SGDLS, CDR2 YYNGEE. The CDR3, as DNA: TGTGCCAGCAGCGTAGTCGGAGCGGGAGGGAAGCAGTACTTC. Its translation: CASSVVGAGGKQYF.

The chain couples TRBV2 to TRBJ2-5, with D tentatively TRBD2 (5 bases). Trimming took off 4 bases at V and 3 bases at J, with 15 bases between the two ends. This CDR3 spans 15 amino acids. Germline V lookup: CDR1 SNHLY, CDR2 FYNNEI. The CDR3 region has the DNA TGTGCCAGCAGTGCAGAGGGAGTCGGAAAAGAGACCCAGTACTTC. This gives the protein CASSAEGVGKETQYF. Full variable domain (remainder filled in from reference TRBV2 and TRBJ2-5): EPEVTQTPSHQVTQMGQEVILRCVPISNHLYFYWYRQILGQKVEFLVSFYNNEISEKSEIFDDQFSVERPDGSNFTLKIRSTKLEDSAMYFCASSAEGVGKETQYFGPGTRLLVL.

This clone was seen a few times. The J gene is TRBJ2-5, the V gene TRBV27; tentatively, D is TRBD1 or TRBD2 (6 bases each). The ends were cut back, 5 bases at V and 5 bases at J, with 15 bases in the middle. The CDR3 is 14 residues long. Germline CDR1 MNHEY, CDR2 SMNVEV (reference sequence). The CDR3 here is CASSPPGGKETQYF. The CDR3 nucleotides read TGTGCCAGCAGTCCACCCGGGGGCAAGGAGACCCAGTACTTC.

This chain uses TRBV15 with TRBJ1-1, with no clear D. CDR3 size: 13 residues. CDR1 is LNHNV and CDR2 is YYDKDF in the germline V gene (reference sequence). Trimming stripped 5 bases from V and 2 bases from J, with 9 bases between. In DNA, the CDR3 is TGTGCCACCAGCCTCTCCCGAAACACTGAAGCTTTCTTT. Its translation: CATSLSRNTEAFF.

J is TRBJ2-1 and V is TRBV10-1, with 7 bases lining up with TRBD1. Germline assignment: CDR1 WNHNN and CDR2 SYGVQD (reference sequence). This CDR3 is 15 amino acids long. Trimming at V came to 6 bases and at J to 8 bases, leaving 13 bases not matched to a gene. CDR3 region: CASSTGTDRGYEQFF. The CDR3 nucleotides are TGCGCCAGCAGCACCGGGACAGATAGGGGGTATGAGCAGTTCTTC.

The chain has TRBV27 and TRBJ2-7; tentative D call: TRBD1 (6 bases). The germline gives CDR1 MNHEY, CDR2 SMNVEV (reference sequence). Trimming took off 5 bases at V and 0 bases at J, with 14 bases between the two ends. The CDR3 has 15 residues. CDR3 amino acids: CASSLTPDSSYEQYF. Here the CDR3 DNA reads TGTGCCAGCAGTCTTACCCCGGACAGCTCCTACGAGCAGTACTTC.

The CDR3: CAWTGGQETQYF. DNA for the CDR3: TGTGCCTGGACAGGGGGGCAAGAGACCCAGTACTTC. The rearrangement joins TRBV30 to TRBJ2-5; possibly TRBD1 for D (7 bases). Germline V gives CDR1 GTSNPN, CDR2 SVGIG (reference sequence). The CDR3 covers 12 residues. V lost 4 bases to trimming and J lost 2 bases, with 8 bases between them.

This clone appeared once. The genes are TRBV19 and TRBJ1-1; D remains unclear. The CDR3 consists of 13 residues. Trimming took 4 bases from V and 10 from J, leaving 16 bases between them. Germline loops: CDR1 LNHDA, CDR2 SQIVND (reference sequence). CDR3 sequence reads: CASSSGLGSGAFF. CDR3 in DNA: TGTGCCAGTAGTAGTGGCTTGGGGAGCGGAGCTTTCTTT.

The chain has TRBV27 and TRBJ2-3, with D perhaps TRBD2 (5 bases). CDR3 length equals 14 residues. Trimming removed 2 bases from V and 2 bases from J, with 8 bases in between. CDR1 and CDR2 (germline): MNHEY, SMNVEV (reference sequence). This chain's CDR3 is CASSLAGSTDTQYF. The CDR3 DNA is TGTGCCAGCAGTTTAGCGGGCTCCACAGATACGCAGTATTTT.

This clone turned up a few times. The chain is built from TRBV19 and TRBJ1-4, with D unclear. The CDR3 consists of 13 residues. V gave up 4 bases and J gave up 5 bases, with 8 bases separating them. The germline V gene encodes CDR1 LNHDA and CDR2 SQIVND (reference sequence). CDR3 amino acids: CASSNTENEKLFF. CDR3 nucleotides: TGTGCCAGTAGTAATACAGAGAATGAAAAACTGTTTTTT. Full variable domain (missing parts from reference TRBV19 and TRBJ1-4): DGGITQSPKYLFRKEGQNVTLSCEQNLNHDAMYWYRQDPGQGLRLIYYSQIVNDFQKGDIAEGYSVSREKKESFPLTVTSAQKNPTAFYLCASSNTENEKLFFGSGTQLSVL.

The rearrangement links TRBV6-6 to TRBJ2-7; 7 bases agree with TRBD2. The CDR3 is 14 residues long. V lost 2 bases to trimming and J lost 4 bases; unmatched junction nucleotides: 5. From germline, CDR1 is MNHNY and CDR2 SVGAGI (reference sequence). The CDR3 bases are TGTGCCAGCAGTTACGGGGCTAGCGGTTACGAGCAGTACGTC. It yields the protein CASSYGASGYEQYV.

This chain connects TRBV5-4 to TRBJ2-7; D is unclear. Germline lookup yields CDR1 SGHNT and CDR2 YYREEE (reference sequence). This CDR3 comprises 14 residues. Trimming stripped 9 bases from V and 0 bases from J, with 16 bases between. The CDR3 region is CATAEAPSSYEQYF. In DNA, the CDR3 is TGTGCCACTGCCGAGGCGCCAAGCTCCTACGAGCAGTACTTC.

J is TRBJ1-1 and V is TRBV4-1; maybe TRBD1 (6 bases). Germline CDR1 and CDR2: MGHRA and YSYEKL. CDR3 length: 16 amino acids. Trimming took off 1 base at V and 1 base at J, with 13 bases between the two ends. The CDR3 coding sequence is TGCGCCAGCAGCCAAGGGGGGGCCAGGAGGAACACTGAAGCTTTCTTT. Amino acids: CASSQGGARRNTEAFF.

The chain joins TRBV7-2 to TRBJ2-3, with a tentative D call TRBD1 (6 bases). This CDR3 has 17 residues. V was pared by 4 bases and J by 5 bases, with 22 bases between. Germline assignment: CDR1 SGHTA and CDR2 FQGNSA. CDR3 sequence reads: CASSSHLRGAEGDTQYF. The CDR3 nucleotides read TGTGCCAGCAGCTCCCACCTCAGGGGCGCCGAGGGAGATACGCAGTATTTT.

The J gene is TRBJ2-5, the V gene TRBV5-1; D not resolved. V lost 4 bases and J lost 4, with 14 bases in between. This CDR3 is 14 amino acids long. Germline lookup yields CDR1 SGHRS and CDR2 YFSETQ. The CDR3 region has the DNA TGCGCCAGCAGCACCGGGTCCGGGCGAGAGACCCAGTACTTC. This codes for CASSTGSGRETQYF.

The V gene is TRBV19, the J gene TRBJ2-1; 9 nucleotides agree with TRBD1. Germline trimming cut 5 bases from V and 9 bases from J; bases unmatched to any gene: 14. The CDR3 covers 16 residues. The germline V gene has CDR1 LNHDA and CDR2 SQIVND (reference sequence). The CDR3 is CASSFQTGGLRVEQFF. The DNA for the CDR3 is TGTGCCAGTAGTTTTCAGACAGGGGGTTTGAGGGTTGAGCAGTTCTTC.

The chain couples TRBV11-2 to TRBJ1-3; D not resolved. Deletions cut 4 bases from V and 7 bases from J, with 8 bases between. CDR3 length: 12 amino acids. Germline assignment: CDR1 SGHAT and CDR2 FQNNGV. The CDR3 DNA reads TGTGCCAGCAGCTCCAATAGGAACACCATATATTTT. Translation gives CASSSNRNTIYF.

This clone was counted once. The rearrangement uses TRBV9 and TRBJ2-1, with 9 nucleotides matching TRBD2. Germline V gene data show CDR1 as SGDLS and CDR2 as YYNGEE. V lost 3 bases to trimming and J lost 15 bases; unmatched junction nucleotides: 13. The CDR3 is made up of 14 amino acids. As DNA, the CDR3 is TGTGCCAGCAGCGAGGGTGGCGGGAGGGCTGGTCGGTTCTTC. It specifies CASSEGGGRAGRFF.